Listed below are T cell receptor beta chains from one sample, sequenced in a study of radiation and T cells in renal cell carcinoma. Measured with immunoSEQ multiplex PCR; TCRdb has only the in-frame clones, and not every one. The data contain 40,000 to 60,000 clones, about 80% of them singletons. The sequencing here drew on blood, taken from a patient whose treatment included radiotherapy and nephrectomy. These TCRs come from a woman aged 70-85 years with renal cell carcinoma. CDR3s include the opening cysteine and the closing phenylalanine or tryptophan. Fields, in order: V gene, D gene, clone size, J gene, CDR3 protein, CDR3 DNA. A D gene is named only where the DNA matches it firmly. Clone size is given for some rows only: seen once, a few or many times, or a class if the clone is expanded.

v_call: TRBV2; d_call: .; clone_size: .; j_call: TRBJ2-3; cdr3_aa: CASKAQTTDTQYF; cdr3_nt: TGTGCCAGCAAGGCACAAACCACAGATACGCAGTATTTT
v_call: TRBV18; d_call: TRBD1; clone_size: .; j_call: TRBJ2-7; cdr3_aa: CASSPLNFKTGLISDEQYF; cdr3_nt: TGTGCCAGCTCACCACTGAATTTTAAGACAGGGTTAATTTCCGACGAGCAGTACTTC
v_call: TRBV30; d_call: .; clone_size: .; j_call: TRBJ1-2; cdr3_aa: CAWSKGNYGYTF; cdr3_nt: TGTGCCTGGTCTAAGGGGAACTATGGCTACACCTTC
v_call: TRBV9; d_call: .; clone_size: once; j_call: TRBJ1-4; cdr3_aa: CASSRAGGLREKLFF; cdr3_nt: TGTGCCAGCAGCCGCGCGGGGGGTTTAAGGGAAAAACTGTTTTTT
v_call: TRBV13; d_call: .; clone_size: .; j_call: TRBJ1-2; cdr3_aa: CTSSLRGGYTF; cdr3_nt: TGTACCAGCAGCTTACGCGGGGGCTACACCTTC
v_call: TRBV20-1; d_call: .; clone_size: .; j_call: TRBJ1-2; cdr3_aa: CSATTGWGYTF; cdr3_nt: TGCAGTGCCACGACAGGCTGGGGCTACACCTTC
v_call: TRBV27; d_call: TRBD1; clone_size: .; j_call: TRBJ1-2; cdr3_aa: CASSRGQGASHYGYTF; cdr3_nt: TGTGCCAGCAGTCGTGGACAGGGGGCTTCTCACTATGGCTACACCTTC
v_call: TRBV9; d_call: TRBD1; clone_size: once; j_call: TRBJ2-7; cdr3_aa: CASSPRDRNSYEQYF; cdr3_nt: TGTGCCAGCAGCCCGCGGGACAGGAACTCCTACGAGCAGTACTTC
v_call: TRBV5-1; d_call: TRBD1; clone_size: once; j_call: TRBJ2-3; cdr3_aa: CASSPGDRGFTDTQYF; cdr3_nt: TGCGCCAGCAGCCCCGGAGACAGGGGATTTACAGATACGCAGTATTTT
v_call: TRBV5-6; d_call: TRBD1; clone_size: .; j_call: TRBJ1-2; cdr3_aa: CASSWAGTGGHGYTF; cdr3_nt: TGTGCCAGCAGCTGGGCCGGGACAGGGGGTCATGGCTACACCTTC
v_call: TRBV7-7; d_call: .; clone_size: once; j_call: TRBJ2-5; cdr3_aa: CASSHPGRGETQYF; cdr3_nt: TGTGCCAGCAGCCATCCGGGACGAGGAGAGACCCAGTACTTC
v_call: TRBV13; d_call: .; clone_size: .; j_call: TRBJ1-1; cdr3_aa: CASSFSGSEAFF; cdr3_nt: TGTGCCAGCAGCTTCTCGGGTTCTGAAGCTTTCTTT
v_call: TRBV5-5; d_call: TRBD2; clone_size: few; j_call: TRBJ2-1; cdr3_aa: CASSPGTSGRREQFF; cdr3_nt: TGTGCCAGCAGCCCCGGGACTAGCGGGAGACGGGAGCAGTTCTTC
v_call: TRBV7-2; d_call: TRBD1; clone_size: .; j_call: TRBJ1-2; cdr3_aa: CASSQGQGAGGYTF; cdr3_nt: TGTGCCAGCAGCCAGGGACAGGGGGCTGGCGGCTACACCTTC
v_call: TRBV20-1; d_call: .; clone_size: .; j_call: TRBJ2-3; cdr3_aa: CSRGSDTQYF; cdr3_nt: TGCAGTCGGGGGTCAGATACGCAGTATTTT
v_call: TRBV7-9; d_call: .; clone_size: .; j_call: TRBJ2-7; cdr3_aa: CASSLGRMLEQYF; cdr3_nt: TGTGCCAGCAGCTTAGGACGGATGCTAGAGCAGTACTTC
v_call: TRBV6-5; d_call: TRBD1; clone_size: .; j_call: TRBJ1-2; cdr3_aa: CASSRQGGSDGYTF; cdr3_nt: TGTGCCAGCAGCCGACAGGGAGGCTCTGATGGCTACACCTTC
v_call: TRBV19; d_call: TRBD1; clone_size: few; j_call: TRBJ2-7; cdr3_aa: CASRVGTGDYEQYF; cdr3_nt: TGTGCCAGTAGGGTCGGGACAGGGGACTACGAGCAGTACTTC
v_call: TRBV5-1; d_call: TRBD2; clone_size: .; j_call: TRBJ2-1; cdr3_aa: CASSLGAGLASRDEQFF; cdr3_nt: TGCGCCAGCAGCTTGGGGGCCGGACTAGCATCCAGGGATGAGCAGTTCTTC
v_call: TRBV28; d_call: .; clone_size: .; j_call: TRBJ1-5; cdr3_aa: CASSLDREGQPQHF; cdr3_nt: TGTGCCAGCAGTTTAGATAGGGAGGGGCAGCCCCAGCATTTT
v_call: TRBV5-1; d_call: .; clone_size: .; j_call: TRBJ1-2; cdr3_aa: CASRYVPGSSYGYTF; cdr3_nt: TGCGCCAGCAGGTATGTCCCAGGAAGTTCCTATGGCTACACCTTC
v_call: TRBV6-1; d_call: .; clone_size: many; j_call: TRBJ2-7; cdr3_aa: CASKKEGTQIYEQYF; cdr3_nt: TGTGCCAGCAAGAAGGAGGGGACCCAGATCTACGAGCAGTACTTC
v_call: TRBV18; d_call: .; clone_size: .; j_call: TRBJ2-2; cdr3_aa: CASSPTIPRGAASGSTGELFF; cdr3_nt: TGTGCCAGCTCACCAACGATCCCCCGGGGAGCTGCTTCGGGGAGCACCGGGGAGCTGTTTTTT
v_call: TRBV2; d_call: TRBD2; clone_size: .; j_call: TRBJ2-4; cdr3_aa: CATQAGGPGKNIQYF; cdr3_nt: TGTGCCACCCAAGCGGGAGGGCCTGGCAAAAACATTCAGTACTTC
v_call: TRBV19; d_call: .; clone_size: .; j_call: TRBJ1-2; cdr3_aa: CASSRGAGGYGYTF; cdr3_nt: TGTGCCAGTAGTCGGGGAGCTGGAGGCTATGGCTACACCTTC
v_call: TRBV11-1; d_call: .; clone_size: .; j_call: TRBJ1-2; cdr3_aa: CASSLGAGHYGYTF; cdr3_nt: TGTGCCAGCAGCCTCGGGGCAGGGCACTATGGCTACACCTTC
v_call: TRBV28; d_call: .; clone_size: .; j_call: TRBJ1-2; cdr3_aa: CASSLGQTQTGYGYTF; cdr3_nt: TGTGCCAGCAGTTTGGGTCAGACCCAGACCGGCTATGGCTACACCTTC
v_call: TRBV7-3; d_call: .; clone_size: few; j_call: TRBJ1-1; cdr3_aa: CASSLTGPDTEAFF; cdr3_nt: TGTGCCAGCAGCTTAACAGGGCCTGACACTGAAGCTTTCTTT
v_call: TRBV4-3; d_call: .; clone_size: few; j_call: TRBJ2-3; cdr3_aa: CASSQDLVQPSYTDTQYF; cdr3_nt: TGCGCCAGCAGCCAAGATTTAGTACAACCGTCTTACACAGATACGCAGTATTTT